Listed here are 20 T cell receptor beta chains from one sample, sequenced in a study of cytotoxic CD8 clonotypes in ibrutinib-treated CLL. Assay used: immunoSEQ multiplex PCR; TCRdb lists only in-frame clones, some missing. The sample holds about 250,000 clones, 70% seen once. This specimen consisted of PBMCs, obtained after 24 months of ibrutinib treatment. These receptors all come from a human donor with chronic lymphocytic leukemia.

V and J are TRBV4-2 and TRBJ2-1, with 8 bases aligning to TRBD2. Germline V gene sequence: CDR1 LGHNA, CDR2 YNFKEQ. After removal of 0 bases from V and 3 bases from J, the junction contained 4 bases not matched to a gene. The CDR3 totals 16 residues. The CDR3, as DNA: TGTGCCAGCAGCCAAGAGTCGCGGGAGGTCTACAATGAGCAGTTCTTC. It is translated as CASSQESREVYNEQFF.

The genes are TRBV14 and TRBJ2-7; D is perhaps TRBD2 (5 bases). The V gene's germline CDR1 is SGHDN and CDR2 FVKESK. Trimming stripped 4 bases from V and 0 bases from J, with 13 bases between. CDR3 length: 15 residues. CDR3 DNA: TGTGCCAGCAGCCTCTGGAGGACGGACTCCTACGAGCAGTACTTC. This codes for CASSLWRTDSYEQYF.

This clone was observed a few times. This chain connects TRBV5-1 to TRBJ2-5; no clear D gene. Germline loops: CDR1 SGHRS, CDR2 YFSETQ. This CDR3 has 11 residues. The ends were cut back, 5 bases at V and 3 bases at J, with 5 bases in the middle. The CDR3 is CASRGEETQYF. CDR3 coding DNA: TGCGCCAGCAGGGGCGAAGAGACCCAGTACTTC.

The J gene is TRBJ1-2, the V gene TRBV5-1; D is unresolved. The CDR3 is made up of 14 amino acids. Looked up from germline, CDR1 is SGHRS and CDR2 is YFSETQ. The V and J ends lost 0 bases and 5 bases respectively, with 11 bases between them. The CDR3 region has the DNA TGCGCCAGCAGCTTGGCTGGGGTTAGTTATGGCTACACCTTC. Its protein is CASSLAGVSYGYTF. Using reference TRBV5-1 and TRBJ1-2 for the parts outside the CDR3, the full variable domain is KAGVTQTPRYLIKTRGQQVTLSCSPISGHRSVSWYQQTPGQGLQFLFEYFSETQRNKGNFPGRFSGRQFSNSRSEMNVSTLELGDSALYLCASSLAGVSYGYTFGSGTRLTVV.

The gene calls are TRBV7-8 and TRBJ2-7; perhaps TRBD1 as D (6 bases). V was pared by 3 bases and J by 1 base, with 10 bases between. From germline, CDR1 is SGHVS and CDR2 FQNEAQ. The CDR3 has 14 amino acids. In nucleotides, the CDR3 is TGTGCCAGCAGCTTGGACAGCAGGTCCTACGAGCAGTACTTC. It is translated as CASSLDSRSYEQYF.

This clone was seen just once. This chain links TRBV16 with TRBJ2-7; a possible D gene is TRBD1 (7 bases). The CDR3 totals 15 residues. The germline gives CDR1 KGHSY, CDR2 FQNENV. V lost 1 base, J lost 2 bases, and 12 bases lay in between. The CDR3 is CASSQWSGGTYEQYF. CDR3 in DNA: TGTGCCAGCAGCCAATGGTCAGGGGGGACCTACGAGCAGTACTTC.

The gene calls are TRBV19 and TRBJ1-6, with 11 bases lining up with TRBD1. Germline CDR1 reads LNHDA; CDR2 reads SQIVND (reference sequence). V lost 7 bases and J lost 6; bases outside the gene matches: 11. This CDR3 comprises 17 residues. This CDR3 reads CASKKYGTGGINSPLHF. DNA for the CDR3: TGTGCCAGTAAGAAGTACGGGACAGGGGGAATTAATTCACCCCTCCACTTT.

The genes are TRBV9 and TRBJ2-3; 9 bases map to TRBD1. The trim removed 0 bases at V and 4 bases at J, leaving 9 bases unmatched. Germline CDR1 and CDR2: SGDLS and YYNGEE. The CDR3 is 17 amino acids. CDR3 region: CASSVGIQGASSDTQYF. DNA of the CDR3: TGTGCCAGCAGCGTAGGAATACAGGGGGCGAGCTCAGATACGCAGTATTTT. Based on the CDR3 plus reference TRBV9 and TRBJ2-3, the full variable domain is DSGVTQTPKHLITATGQRVTLRCSPRSGDLSVYWYQQSLDQGLQFLIQYYNGEERAKGNILERFSAQQFPDLHSELNLSSLELGDSALYFCASSVGIQGASSDTQYFGPGTRLTVL.

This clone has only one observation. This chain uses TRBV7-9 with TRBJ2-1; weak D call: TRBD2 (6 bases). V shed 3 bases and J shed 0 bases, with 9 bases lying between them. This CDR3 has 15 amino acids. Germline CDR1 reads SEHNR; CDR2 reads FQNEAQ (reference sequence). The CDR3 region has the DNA TGTGCCAGCAGCTTGTCCGGGAGCTCCTACAATGAGCAGTTCTTC. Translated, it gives CASSLSGSSYNEQFF.

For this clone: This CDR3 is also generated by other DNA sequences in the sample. The CDR3 loop reads CASSLDRGYEQYF. DNA of the CDR3: TGTGCCAGCAGCCTAGACAGGGGGTACGAGCAGTACTTC. The genes are TRBV7-3 and TRBJ2-7; TRBD1 aligns across 9 bases. The J segment lost 4 bases and the V segment lost 5 bases, leaving 3 bases of the junction unmatched. CDR1 is SGHTA, CDR2 FQGTGA, per germline. There are 13 residues in the CDR3.

The CDR3 loop is CASSFGLDREEGGANVLTF. The DNA of the CDR3 is TGTGCCAGCAGCTTCGGATTGGACAGGGAGGAGGGTGGGGCCAACGTCCTGACTTTC. The chain combines TRBV5-6 with TRBJ2-6; 8 bases align to TRBD1. V dropped 2 bases and J dropped 3; count of bases not matched to a gene: 13. The CDR3 covers 19 residues. CDR1 and CDR2 from the germline V gene are SGHDT and YYEEEE.

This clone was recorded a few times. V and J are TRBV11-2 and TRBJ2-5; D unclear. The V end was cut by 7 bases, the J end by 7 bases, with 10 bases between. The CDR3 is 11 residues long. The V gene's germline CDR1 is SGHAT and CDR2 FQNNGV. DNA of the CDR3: TGTGCCAGCACCAACTCGGTGACCCAGTACTTC. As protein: CASTNSVTQYF. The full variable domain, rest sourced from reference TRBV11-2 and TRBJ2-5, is EAGVAQSPRYKIIEKRQSVAFWCNPISGHATLYWYQQILGQGPKLLIQFQNNGVVDDSQLPKDRFSAERLKGVDSTLKIQPAKLEDSAVYLCASTNSVTQYFGPGTRLLVL.

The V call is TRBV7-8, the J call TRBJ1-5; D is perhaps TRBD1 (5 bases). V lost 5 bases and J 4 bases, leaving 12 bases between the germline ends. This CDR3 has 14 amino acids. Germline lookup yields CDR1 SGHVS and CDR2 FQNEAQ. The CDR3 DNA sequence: TGTGCCAGCAGCCTCAGGGAGGGGAATCAGCCCCAGCATTTT. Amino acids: CASSLREGNQPQHF.

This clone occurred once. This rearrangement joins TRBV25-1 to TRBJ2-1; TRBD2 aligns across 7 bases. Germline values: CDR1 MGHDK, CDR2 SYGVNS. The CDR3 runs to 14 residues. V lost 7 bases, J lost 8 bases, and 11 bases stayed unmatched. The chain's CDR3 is CASTRTRDSHEQFF. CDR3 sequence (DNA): TGTGCCAGCACCCGGACTAGGGATTCACATGAGCAGTTCTTC.

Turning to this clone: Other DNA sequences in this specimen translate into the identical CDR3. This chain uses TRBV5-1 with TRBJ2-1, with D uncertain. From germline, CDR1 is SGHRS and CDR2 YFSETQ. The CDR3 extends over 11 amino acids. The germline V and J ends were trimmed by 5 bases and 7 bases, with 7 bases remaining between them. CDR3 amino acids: CASSLGNEQFF. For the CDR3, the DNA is TGCGCCAGCAGTCTAGGAAATGAGCAGTTCTTC.

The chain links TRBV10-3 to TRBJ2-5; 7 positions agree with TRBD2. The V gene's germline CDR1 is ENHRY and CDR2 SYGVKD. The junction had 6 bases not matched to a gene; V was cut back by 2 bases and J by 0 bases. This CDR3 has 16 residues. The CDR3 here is CAISETGGSYQETQYF. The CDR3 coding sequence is TGTGCCATCAGTGAGACGGGAGGATCGTACCAAGAGACCCAGTACTTC.

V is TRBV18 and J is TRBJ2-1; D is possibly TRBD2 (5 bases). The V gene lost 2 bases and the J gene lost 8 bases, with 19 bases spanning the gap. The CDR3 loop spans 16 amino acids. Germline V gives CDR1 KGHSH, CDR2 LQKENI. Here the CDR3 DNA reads TGTGCCAGCTCACCATTCGAGACTAAGGGAGAACATGAGCAGTTCTTC. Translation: CASSPFETKGEHEQFF.

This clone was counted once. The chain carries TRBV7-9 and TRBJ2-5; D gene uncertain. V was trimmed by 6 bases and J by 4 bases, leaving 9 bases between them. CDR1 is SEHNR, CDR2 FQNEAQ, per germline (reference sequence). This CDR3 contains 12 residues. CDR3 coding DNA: TGTGCCAGCAGGAAGAATGGAGAGACCCAGTACTTC. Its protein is CASRKNGETQYF.

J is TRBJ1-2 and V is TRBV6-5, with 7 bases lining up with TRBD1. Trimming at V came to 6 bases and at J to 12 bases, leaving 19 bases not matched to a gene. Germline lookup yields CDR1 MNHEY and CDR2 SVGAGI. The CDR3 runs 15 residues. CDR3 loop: CASRQTNRDSQHNTF. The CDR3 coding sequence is TGTGCCAGCAGACAGACGAACCGGGACAGCCAACATAACACCTTC.

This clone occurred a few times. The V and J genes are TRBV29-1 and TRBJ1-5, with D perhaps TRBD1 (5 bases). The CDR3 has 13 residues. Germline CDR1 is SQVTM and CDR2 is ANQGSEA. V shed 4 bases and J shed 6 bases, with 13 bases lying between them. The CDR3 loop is CSVAGEGTQPQHF. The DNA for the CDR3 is TGCAGCGTTGCTGGGGAGGGGACTCAGCCCCAGCATTTT.